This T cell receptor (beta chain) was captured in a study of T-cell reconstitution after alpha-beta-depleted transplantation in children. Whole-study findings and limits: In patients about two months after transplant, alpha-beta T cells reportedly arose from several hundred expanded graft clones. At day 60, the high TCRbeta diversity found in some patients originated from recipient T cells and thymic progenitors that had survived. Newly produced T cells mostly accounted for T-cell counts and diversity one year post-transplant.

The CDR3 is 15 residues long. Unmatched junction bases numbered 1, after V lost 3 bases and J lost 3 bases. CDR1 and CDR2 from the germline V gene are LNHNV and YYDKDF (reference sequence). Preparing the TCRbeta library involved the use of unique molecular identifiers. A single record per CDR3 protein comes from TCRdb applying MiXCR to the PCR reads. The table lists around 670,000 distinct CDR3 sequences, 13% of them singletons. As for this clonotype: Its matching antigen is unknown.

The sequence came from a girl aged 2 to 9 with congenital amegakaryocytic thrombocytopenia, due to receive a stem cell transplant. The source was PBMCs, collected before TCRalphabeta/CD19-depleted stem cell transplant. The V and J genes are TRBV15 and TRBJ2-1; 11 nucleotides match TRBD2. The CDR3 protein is CATSRGLADYNEQFF. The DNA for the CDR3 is TGTGCCACCAGCAGGGGACTAGCGGACTACAATGAGCAGTTCTTC. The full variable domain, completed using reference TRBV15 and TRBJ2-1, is DAMVIQNPRYQVTQFGKPVTLSCSQTLNHNVMYWYQQKSSQAPKLLFHYYDKDFNNEADTPDNFQSRRPNTSFCFLDIRSPGLGDTAMYLCATSRGLADYNEQFFGPGTRLTVL.